Listed below are T cell receptor beta chains from one sample, sequenced in a study of blood T cell repertoires in COVID-19. Some clones are missing from TCRdb's copy, which holds only in-frame ones; the method was immunoSEQ multiplex PCR. The table has roughly 100,000 clones, 89% seen once. Material: peripheral blood. The receptors come from a woman aged 55-69 years with acute or convalescent COVID-19. Each CDR3 is given with its conserved first and last residue. Each record gives: clone size, V gene, J gene, D gene, CDR3 protein, CDR3 DNA. D genes are given only for firm matches. Some rows have no size entry. The others give once, few or many, or a class for an expanded clone.

>-|TRBV19|TRBJ1-5|-
CASSIALSAQPQHF
TGTGCCAGTAGTATAGCCCTTAGTGCTCAGCCCCAGCATTTT
>-|TRBV19|TRBJ1-2|TRBD1
CASSARERQGNYGYTF
TGTGCCAGTAGTGCTCGGGAACGACAGGGTAACTATGGCTACACCTTC
>once|TRBV2|TRBJ1-6|-
CASRDSVNSPLHF
TGTGCCAGCAGGGACAGTGTAAATTCACCCCTCCACTTT
>-|TRBV7-9|TRBJ1-3|TRBD1
CASSGDRGLTGNTIYF
TGTGCCAGCAGCGGCGACAGGGGGCTCACTGGAAACACCATATATTTT
>-|TRBV14|TRBJ1-6|-
CASSQSPGSPLHF
TGTGCCAGCAGCCAAAGCCCCGGGTCACCCCTCCACTTT
>-|TRBV28|TRBJ2-5|-
CASSLRRGQETQYF
TGTGCCAGCAGTCTCCGGAGGGGACAAGAGACCCAGTACTTC
>-|TRBV28|TRBJ1-2|TRBD1
CASSEGQGHYGYTF
TGTGCCAGCAGTGAGGGACAGGGACACTATGGCTACACCTTC
>few|TRBV6-4|TRBJ1-1|-
CASRRDRLNTEAFF
TGTGCCAGCAGACGAGACAGGTTGAACACTGAAGCTTTCTTT
>-|TRBV7-9|TRBJ1-1|TRBD1
CASSGQGGSNTEAFF
TGTGCCAGCAGCGGACAGGGGGGCTCGAACACTGAAGCTTTCTTT
>-|TRBV6-6|TRBJ1-2|-
CASTKGGSNYGYTF
TGTGCCAGCACCAAAGGGGGATCTAACTATGGCTACACCTTC
>-|TRBV19|TRBJ2-1|TRBD2
CASSIRLAGGSYNEQFF
TGTGCCAGTAGTATCCGGCTAGCGGGAGGGTCCTACAATGAGCAGTTCTTC
>-|TRBV11-2|TRBJ1-4|-
CASSLGTRGSNEKLFF
TGTGCCAGCAGCTTAGGGACAAGGGGTTCTAATGAAAAACTGTTTTTT
>few|TRBV30|TRBJ2-7|TRBD2
CAWRTSGSGYEQYF
TGTGCCTGGCGAACTAGCGGGAGTGGCTACGAGCAGTACTTC
>-|TRBV7-2|TRBJ1-3|-
CASSPLNTIYF
TGTGCCAGCAGCCCCCTTAACACCATATATTTT
>-|TRBV6-5|TRBJ1-1|TRBD1
CASSSQGGYTEAFF
TGTGCCAGCAGTTCGCAGGGGGGCTACACTGAAGCTTTCTTT
>-|TRBV5-1|TRBJ1-1|TRBD1
CASSLEGASGEAFF
TGCGCCAGCAGCTTGGAGGGGGCGAGTGGTGAAGCTTTCTTT
>-|TRBV28|TRBJ2-7|TRBD2
CASSLSGLAGSYEQYF
TGTGCCAGCAGTTTATCCGGACTAGCGGGTTCTTACGAGCAGTACTTC
>-|TRBV5-5|TRBJ1-3|-
CASSLEQVSTIYF
TGTGCCAGCAGCTTGGAACAGGTGTCCACCATATATTTT
>-|TRBV7-7|TRBJ2-6|-
CASSPYPTGSGANVLTF
TGTGCTAGCAGCCCCTACCCGACAGGCTCTGGGGCCAACGTCCTGACTTTC
>once|TRBV20-1|TRBJ2-3|-
CSAIRGDTQYF
TGCAGTGCTATTAGAGGGGATACGCAGTATTTT
>-|TRBV5-1|TRBJ2-7|-
CASSLGPGDALQYF
TGCGCCAGCAGCTTGGGTCCAGGGGATGCATTACAGTACTTC
>-|TRBV7-8|TRBJ2-5|TRBD2
CASSLGLAGGGETQYF
TGTGCCAGCAGCTTAGGACTAGCGGGAGGAGGTGAGACCCAGTACTTC
>-|TRBV19|TRBJ2-7|TRBD2
CASKPSGTTSRVEQYF
TGTGCCAGTAAGCCTAGCGGGACGACTTCACGGGTAGAGCAGTACTTC
>-|TRBV6-5|TRBJ1-5|TRBD1
CASRETGYSNQPQHF
TGTGCCAGCAGAGAGACAGGGTATAGCAATCAGCCCCAGCATTTT
>-|TRBV18|TRBJ2-2|TRBD2
CASSPSSGTGELFF
TGTGCCAGCTCCCCTTCTAGCGGCACCGGGGAGCTGTTTTTT
>-|TRBV6-5|TRBJ1-2|-
CASSYSYRNYGYTF
TGTGCCAGCAGTTACTCCTACAGAAACTATGGCTACACCTTC
>-|TRBV25-1|TRBJ1-2|TRBD1
CASSDSPDRGLYGYTF
TGTGCCAGCAGTGATTCTCCGGACAGGGGCCTCTATGGCTACACCTTC
>-|TRBV3-1/TRBV3-2|TRBJ2-1|TRBD2
CASSQHSGRDNEQFF
TGTGCCAGCAGCCAACATAGCGGGAGGGACAATGAGCAGTTCTTC
>few|TRBV25-1|TRBJ1-4|TRBD1
CASAASGGTGEKLFF
TGTGCCAGCGCCGCATCAGGGGGGACAGGGGAAAAACTGTTTTTT
>-|TRBV11-3|TRBJ2-1|TRBD2
CASSLASSGRVGRNEQFF
TGTGCCAGCAGCTTAGCAAGTAGCGGGAGAGTCGGGCGCAATGAGCAGTTCTTC
>-|TRBV19|TRBJ1-2|TRBD1
CASSMGDRGGGYTF
TGTGCCAGTAGTATGGGCGACAGGGGAGGTGGCTACACCTTC
>once|TRBV5-4|TRBJ2-1|-
CASSLLSLTVPHEQFF
TGTGCCAGCAGCTTGCTTTCTCTGACAGTCCCCCATGAGCAGTTCTTC
>-|TRBV24-1|TRBJ2-2|-
CATSDFGGANTGELFF
TGTGCCACCAGTGATTTTGGCGGGGCGAACACCGGGGAGCTGTTTTTT
>-|TRBV12-3/TRBV12-4|TRBJ1-1|-
CASSSSSSEAFF
TGTGCCAGCAGTTCTTCCAGTAGCGAAGCTTTCTTT
>-|TRBV7-8|TRBJ2-1|TRBD1
CASSLGTTGSGTLWNEQFF
TGTGCCAGCAGCTTAGGAACGACAGGGAGCGGAACCCTTTGGAATGAGCAGTTCTTC
>-|TRBV6-6|TRBJ1-2|-
CASSLTGNYGYTF
TGTGCCAGCAGTCTAACAGGGAACTATGGCTACACCTTC